The source of this T cell receptor (beta chain) is a study of cytomegalovirus exposure and HLA in healthy donors (dated by TCRdb to about 2017). For the study in its entirety: An earlier analysis of 587 of the donors reported 276 Gb of sequence data and 100 million to 120 million unique TCR beta sequences obtained from roughly 170 million T cells. The number of typed donors differed by locus: about 620-640 for A, B, C, DRB1 and DQB1; some 500 for DQA1; approximately 610 for DPA1; and some 450 for DPB1. Among the roughly 400 genotyped donors, approximately 77% belonged to the genetic ancestry cluster associated with self-reported Caucasian donors. A separate validation cohort of about 110 different subjects was used in addition to the roughly 620-subject first cohort. In the later analysis, no new phenotypic data were used to find candidate immune exposures; instead, reliance was placed on TCR beta sequences and their occurrence across donors. To decide whether each TCR beta V gene segment behaved as functional or pseudogenic, an earlier analysis of some 540 of the donors relied on high-throughput TCR beta sequencing. Donor age, sex, ethnicity and CMV serostatus were compiled together with the repertoire data. Because of strong linkage in the cohort, roughly five DR-DQ haplotypes were treated as single units for association and clustering. The study used immunosequencing to profile the T cell repertoires of several hundred subjects and linked those repertoires to cytomegalovirus serostatus. In a later genetic analysis, genome-wide SNP genotypes for 398 of the 666 donors were used, and that subset was treated as a discovery cohort. All discovery cohort repertoires had been generated on a single sequencing platform. HLA typing covered class I and class II loci at four-digit resolution. The aim of the study was to test whether cataloging public T cell receptors could identify signatures of past pathogen exposure. Roughly 300 gigabases of sequencing data and 70 million to 100 million unique TCR sequences were included in an early release covering roughly 600 HLA-typed donors. Among over 350 genotyped donors of the cohort, an average of roughly 240,000 unique TCR beta nucleotide sequences were sequenced per donor, about a sixth of them non-productive. To predict cytomegalovirus infection status, the study combined high-throughput TCR immunosequencing, statistical association of individual TCRs with disease status, and machine learning. To study patterns of TCR occurrence, a later analysis re-analyzed previously published TCR beta repertoires from 600 to 750 donors and added high-resolution HLA genotyping. The paper as a whole reports these results and caveats: Because HLA typing was unavailable for some donors at each locus, only the typed subset was used in association tests. It was suggested by the authors that the approach could potentially be generalized to other disease states and immunological phenotypes. The classifier was reported to diagnose cytomegalovirus status with high specificity and sensitivity in both the original cohort and the validation cohort. The study gave a list of 150 to 200 TCR beta chains associated with cytomegalovirus. In a later analysis, TCR association rates were found to vary across HLA loci, with the most associated TCRs seen for DRB1 alleles and the fewest for HLA-C alleles. A further reported finding was that TCR beta sequences accurately predicted the HLA-A and HLA-B alleles for most subjects in the first cohort. A group of highly shared sequence variants was considered likely to be a technical artifact of the sequencing pipeline. Immune exposure information for the cohort was limited to CMV serostatus. Specific HLA alleles were associated with over 15,000 TCR beta sequences at a false discovery rate of 0.05 in a later analysis. In a later analysis, HLA-associated TCR beta chains were found to be more clonally expanded and to have lower generation probabilities than equally common non-associated chains. This cohort had only TCR beta chains sequenced, and the lack of alpha or paired-chain data limited which features could be detected. Three of the identified cytomegalovirus-associated TCR beta chains were confirmed in vitro to be specific for cytomegalovirus antigens. Strong co-occurrence of HLA alleles, especially DR and DQ, made assigning TCR associations to individual alleles difficult. An earlier analysis of approximately 570 of the donors showed that most TCR beta V segments appeared in productive rearrangements either about 87% or about 30% of the time, which broadly matched IMGT annotations. In a later genetic analysis, fewer N-insertions in productive TCRs were reported among donors in an Asian-associated ancestry cluster than the roughly 640-donor mean. V-gene and J-gene trimming of TCR beta chains was associated with a missense DCLRE1C variant in a later genetic analysis, and the association was replicated in an independent cohort. In a later analysis, several top co-occurrence clusters were reported to appear linked to parvovirus B19, influenza, CMV and Epstein-Barr virus. Most CMV-associated TCR beta chains appeared to be HLA-restricted in a later analysis, and the HLA associations seemed to be driven largely by CMV exposure. Some 15 rarely observed V segments, including chromosome 9 orphons, were excluded from the earlier analysis of about 500 of the donors because counts were too low. Presence/absence analyses assumed roughly uniform sequencing depth across donors, an assumption that may not hold. Linkage disequilibrium might explain the correlated functional status among segregating V segments, but an unknown experimental factor could not be excluded. Because the 87-base-pair reads could not distinguish some IMGT-functional V segments, including TRBV6-2 and TRBV6-3, those segments were excluded. Most TCR sequences were seen in very few donors, while some public TCRs were found in many individuals.

A word on this clone: What this receptor recognizes is not known. No much larger clone exists at a distance of one base, and base qualities are not known.

To prepare the library, the immunoSEQ multiplex PCR assay was applied. A mixture of 60 forward primers for TCR Vbeta segments and 13 reverse primers for TCR Jbeta segments was used in the multiplex PCR. The CDR3 region of rearranged TCR beta genes was amplified from genomic DNA with a multiplex PCR assay. The Illumina HiSeq System was used to sequence the amplified TCR beta libraries as 87-base-pair reads. Under the source paper's analysis protocol: Across the roughly 640 repertoires, a later analysis counted some 80 million unique TCR beta chains, some 11 million of which were shared by at least two donors. A nearest-neighbor algorithm error-corrected the raw reads and collapsed the reads into unique sequences, merging closely related sequences to remove PCR and sequencing errors. CDR3 sequences were aligned to IMGT reference sequences to assign V, D and J gene segments. For a sequence to be retained, a match of at least six nucleotides was required to both a V gene segment and a J gene segment. A rearrangement was called productive if the CDR3 had no stop codons and remained in frame with V and J, and every other rearrangement was called non-productive. CDR3 was defined by IMGT convention, running from the second conserved V-encoded cysteine to the conserved J-encoded phenylalanine. Sequences without an unambiguous match to a single V gene segment were excluded from the earlier analysis of several hundred of the donors. An earlier analysis of a few hundred of the donors classified V segments as functional when productive rearrangements were above 56.7% and as segregating when the standard deviation between donors was above 5%. To diagnose cytomegalovirus status from the catalog of TCR beta chain sequences, a statistical classification framework was built. In a later analysis, V and J genes were assigned by comparing TCR nucleotide sequences against IMGT/GENE-DB human TR gene sequences. Using the TCRdist pipeline, a later analysis assigned CDR3 sequences along with most-parsimonious VDJ recombination scenarios. In a later analysis, every TCR beta chain was defined by the combination of its CDR3 amino acid sequence and its V-gene family, and reads without a unique V-gene family were dropped. To address suspected cross-contamination and a sequencing artifact, a later analysis removed roughly 640 highly shared, low-generation-probability nucleotide sequences. For each public chain, a later analysis derived a clonal expansion index from normalized ranks of inferred template counts within each repertoire. In a later analysis, generation probabilities were computed with a VDJ recombination model fitted to out-of-frame rearrangements, and the resulting probabilities were checked against IGoR. In a later analysis, hypergeometric tests were used to score TCR-TCR, TCR-HLA and TCR-CMV co-occurrence, with a repertoire-size bias correction applied to TCR pairs. False discovery rates were estimated in a later analysis by permuting HLA or CMV assignments 20 times. In a later analysis, co-occurring TCRs were grouped with DBSCAN, and TCRdist sequence similarity was added when clustering was performed within HLA-allele-positive subsets. For co-occurrence clustering, repertoires with fewer than 30,000 or more than 120,000 public chains were excluded, along with four or five repertoires with anomalous nucleotide sharing. TCRdb stores this immuneACCESS table with in-frame sequences only. Part of the clones is absent; in the studies checked, under half of the shortfall reflects unresolved V genes, and no reason is known for the rest. That table supplies the V and J calls and clone size; D and trimming were determined from the DNA. The sample table records under 200,000 clones; around 68% of these occur just once. The ten largest clones add up to 2.5% to 3% of the sample.

Clipping removes 5 bases from V and 1 base from J, with 2 as the unmatched junction base count. The germline V gene sets CDR1 to SGHTA and CDR2 to FQGTGA. The CDR3 holds 13 amino acids from the cysteine to the phenylalanine. Just CDR3 DNA is preserved here, 39 bases in frame from base 1. In total, fewer than 750 healthy bone marrow donors made up the cohort. At the time of sampling, all cohort members were nominally healthy, though unrecorded immune exposures were likely present. The donor was CMV seropositive and belonged to the group of about 290 seropositive cohort members. A peripheral blood sample was provided by each donor, and peripheral blood mononuclear cells were used for TCR beta sequencing. Genomic DNA was extracted from the blood cell samples with the Qiagen DNeasy Blood Extraction Kit.

This sequence was found in a woman between 40 and 50 years old in good health and CMV-seropositive. The sequenced sample was PBMCs. Recombination joined TRBV7-3 with TRBJ2-7; the central 7 bases match TRBD1. The CDR3 is CASSADRSYEQYF. The sequenced DNA is TGTGCCAGCAGCGCGGACAGGTCCTACGAGCAGTACTTC.